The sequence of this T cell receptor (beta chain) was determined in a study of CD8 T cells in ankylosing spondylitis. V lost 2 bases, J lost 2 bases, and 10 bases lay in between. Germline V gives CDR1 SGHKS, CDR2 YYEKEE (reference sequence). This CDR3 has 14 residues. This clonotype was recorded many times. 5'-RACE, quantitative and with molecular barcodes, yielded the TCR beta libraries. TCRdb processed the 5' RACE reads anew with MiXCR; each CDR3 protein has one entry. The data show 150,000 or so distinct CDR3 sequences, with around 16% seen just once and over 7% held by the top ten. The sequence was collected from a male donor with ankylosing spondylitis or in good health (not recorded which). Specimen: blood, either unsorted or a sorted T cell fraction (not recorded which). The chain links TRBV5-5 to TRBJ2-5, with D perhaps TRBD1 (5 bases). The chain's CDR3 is CASSLPGFQETQYF. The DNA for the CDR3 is TGTGCCAGCAGCTTACCAGGGTTTCAAGAGACCCAGTACTTC.